Detailed here is one T cell receptor beta chain. Its antigen is unknown. 5'RACE with constant-segment primers built TCRalpha and TCRbeta cDNA libraries with UMIs. TCRdb redid the calling of the 5' RACE reads with MiXCR, one entry per CDR3 protein. The sample lists around 200,000 distinct CDR3 sequences; around 30% were seen once. The data originate from a study of T-cell memory formation after mild COVID-19. Overall study findings and caveats: For contracting clones, CD4+ ones sat mainly in CM and EM, CD8+ in EMRA. Clones contracting day 15 to 85 were balanced CD4/CD8; later expanders leaned CD4+.

V lost 0 bases, J lost 1 base, and 8 bases lay in between. Germline loops: CDR1 SQVTM, CDR2 ANQGSEA. The length of the CDR3 is 14 residues. This sequence joins TRBV29-1 and TRBJ2-3; D remains unclear. The receptor comes from an adult woman who had mild COVID-19 (a few samples of this study predate the infection). Cell type and time point are not known. The sequencing sample was made of PBMCs or a T cell subset sorted from them (not recorded which). The CDR3 reads CSVEDLSRTDTQYF. For the CDR3, the DNA is TGCAGCGTTGAAGATCTTTCACGCACAGATACGCAGTATTTT.